The sequence of this T cell receptor beta chain was determined in a study of cytomegalovirus exposure and HLA in healthy donors. PCR amplification relied on 60 Vbeta primers (plus 13 Jbeta primers). Produced via immunoSEQ multiplex PCR; TCRdb's table is partial and in-frame only. Of tens of thousands of clones listed, around 80% are singletons. This receptor was taken from a woman in her 30s in good health and CMV-seronegative. What was sequenced was PBMCs.

CDR3 sequence reads: CASSFRDTNTEAFF. CDR3 bases: TGTGCCAGCAGTTTCCGGGACACAAACACTGAAGCTTTCTTT. J is TRBJ1-1 and V is TRBV27; D may be TRBD1 (6 bases). CDR1 MNHEY and CDR2 SMNVEV come from the germline V gene (reference sequence). Deletions cut 3 bases from V and 2 bases from J, with 10 bases between. This CDR3 has 14 residues.